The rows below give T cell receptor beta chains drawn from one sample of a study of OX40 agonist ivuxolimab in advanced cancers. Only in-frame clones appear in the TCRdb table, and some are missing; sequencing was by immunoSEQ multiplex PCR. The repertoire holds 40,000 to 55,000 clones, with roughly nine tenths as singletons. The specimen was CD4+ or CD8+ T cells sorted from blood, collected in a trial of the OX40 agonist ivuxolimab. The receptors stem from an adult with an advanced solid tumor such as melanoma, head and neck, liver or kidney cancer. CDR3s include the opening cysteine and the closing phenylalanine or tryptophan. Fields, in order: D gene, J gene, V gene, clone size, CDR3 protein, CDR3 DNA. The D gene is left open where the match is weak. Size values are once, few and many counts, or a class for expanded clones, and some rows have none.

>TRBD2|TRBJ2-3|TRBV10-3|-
CAISEPGTSGNTDTQYF
TGTGCCATCAGTGAGCCGGGGACTAGCGGGAACACAGATACGCAGTATTTT
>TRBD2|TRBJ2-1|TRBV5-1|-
CASSLRTSGSSYNEQFF
TGCGCCAGCAGCCTCAGGACTAGCGGGAGCTCCTACAATGAGCAGTTCTTC
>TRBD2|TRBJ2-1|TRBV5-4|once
CASSAGTSPYNEQFF
TGTGCCAGCAGCGCGGGGACTAGCCCCTACAATGAGCAGTTCTTC
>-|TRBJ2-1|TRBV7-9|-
CASIQGANEQFF
TGTGCCAGCATTCAGGGAGCCAATGAGCAGTTCTTC
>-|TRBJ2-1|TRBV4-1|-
CASSQVRANEQFF
TGCGCCAGCAGCCAAGTAAGGGCCAATGAGCAGTTCTTC
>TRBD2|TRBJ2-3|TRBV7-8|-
CASSLGLAGSTDTQYF
TGTGCCAGCAGCCTCGGACTAGCGGGAAGCACAGATACGCAGTATTTT
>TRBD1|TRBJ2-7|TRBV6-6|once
CASSNRQGIYEQYF
TGTGCCAGCAGTAACCGACAGGGAATCTACGAGCAGTACTTC
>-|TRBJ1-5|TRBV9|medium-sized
CASSQGGSNQPQHF
TGTGCCAGCAGCCAAGGGGGGAGCAATCAGCCCCAGCATTTT
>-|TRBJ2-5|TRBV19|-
CASSGLPRGETQYF
TGTGCCAGTAGCGGACTGCCCAGAGGGGAGACCCAGTACTTC
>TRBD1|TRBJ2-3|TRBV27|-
CASSTDRVVIHDTQYF
TGTGCCAGCAGTACCGACAGGGTGGTCATTCACGATACGCAGTATTTT
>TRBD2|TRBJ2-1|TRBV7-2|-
CASSLGGSGIYNEQFF
TGTGCCAGCAGCCTAGGGGGTAGCGGGATATACAATGAGCAGTTCTTC
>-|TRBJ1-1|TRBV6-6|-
CASSYIRGPPATEAFF
TGTGCCAGCAGTTACATCCGGGGACCCCCGGCCACTGAAGCTTTCTTT